The clone carrying this T cell receptor beta chain has at least ten counts. The antigen remains unidentified. Regarding time point: healthy volunteer bleed at 2 weeks. Unfractionated whole blood was the source from which total RNA was extracted. The entry originates in a study of human T cells and chemical hapten exposure. Turning to the study itself: TCR yields per sample varied, mainly owing to small pooled library volume differences. The study's findings and limits: TCRs exceeding 1 in 1000 frequency stayed unchanged with DPC sensitization.

Library preparation tagged each individual cDNA molecule with a unique molecular identifier. In the original processing: Sequenced samples showed a median of around 96,000 TCRs each, with counts running from about 22,000 to 700,000. TCRdb ran MiXCR on the RACE reads and lists one entry per CDR3 protein. TCRdb, not the original authors, processed these V and J calls. Found here are about 46,000 distinct CDR3 sequences, about 3.9% of them singletons; the top ten hold about 1.6%. CDR1 is DFQATT, CDR2 SNEGSKA, per germline (reference sequence). V shed 0 bases and J 2 bases; nucleotides not matched to a gene: 11. The CDR3 sequence is 19 residues long.

The chain recombines TRBV20-1 with TRBJ1-5, with 12 nucleotides matching TRBD1. Sequenced sample: whole blood. This TCR derives from a female donor in good health. Some clones in this sample may be carry-over from other donors' samples. The CDR3 coding sequence is TGCAGTGCTAGAGATATGGGGACAGGGGGCGTCCAGGGCAATCAGCCCCAGCATTTT. This gives the protein CSARDMGTGGVQGNQPQHF.